This T cell receptor beta chain is drawn from a study of regulatory T cells in long-lasting Graves disease. Study-wide findings and caveats: A limited number of samples was an acknowledged limitation. Favored usage of TRBV28, TRBJ1-2 and TRBJ2-5 was recorded in persistent disease.

Described time point: persistent/refractory GD, antithyroid drugs over 5 years with positive TRAb. Isolated PBMC RNA provided the starting material for the TCR library. As collected, the peripheral blood samples measured about 9.6 milliliters each and went into EDTA tubes. The CDR3 extends over 14 amino acids. Trimming removed 6 bases from V and 2 bases from J, with 14 bases in between. Relying on iRepertoire HTBI primers and Arm-PCR of CDR3 regions, the team built TCR beta libraries. TCRdb independently ran MiXCR on the multiplex PCR reads; one entry per CDR3 protein. This sample has fewer than 400,000 distinct CDR3 sequences, with roughly 20% found just once. This clonotype was recorded at least ten times. Its antigen is as yet unknown.

The TCR was taken from a female donor with Graves disease. The starting material was peripheral blood mononuclear cells (PBMCs), obtained when the disease was refractory, from a patient treated with antithyroid drugs. The chain uses TRBV12-3 or TRBV12-4 and TRBJ2-7; unclear D gene. CDR3 loop: CASSLRVAPYEQYF. The CDR3 coding sequence is TGTGCCAGCAGCCTCCGGGTGGCCCCCTACGAGCAGTACTTC.